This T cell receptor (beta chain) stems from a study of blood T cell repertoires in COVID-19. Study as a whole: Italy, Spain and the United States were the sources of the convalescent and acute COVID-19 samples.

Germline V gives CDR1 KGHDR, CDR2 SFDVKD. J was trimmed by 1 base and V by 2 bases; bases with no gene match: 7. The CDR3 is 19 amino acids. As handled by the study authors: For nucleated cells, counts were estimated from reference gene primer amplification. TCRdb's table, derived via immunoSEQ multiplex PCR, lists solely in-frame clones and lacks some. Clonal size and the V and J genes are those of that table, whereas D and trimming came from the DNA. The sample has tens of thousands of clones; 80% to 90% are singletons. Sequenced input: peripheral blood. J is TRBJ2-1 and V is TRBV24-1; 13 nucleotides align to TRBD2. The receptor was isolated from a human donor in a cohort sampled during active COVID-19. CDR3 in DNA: TGTGCCACCAGTGATTCCGGGACTAGCGGGGTTTGGTCCTACAATGAGCAGTTCTTC. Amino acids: CATSDSGTSGVWSYNEQFF.